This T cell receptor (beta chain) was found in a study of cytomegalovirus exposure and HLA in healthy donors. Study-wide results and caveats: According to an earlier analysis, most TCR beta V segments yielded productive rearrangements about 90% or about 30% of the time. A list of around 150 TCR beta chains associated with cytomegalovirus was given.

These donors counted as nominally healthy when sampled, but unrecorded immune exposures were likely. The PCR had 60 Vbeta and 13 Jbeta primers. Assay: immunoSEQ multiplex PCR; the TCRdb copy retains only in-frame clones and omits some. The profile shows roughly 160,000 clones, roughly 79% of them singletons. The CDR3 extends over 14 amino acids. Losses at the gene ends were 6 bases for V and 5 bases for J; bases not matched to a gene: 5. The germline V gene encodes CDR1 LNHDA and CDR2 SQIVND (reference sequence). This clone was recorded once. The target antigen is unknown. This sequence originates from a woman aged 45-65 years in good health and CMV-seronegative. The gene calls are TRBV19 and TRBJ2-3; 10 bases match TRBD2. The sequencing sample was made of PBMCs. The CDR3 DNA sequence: TGTGCCAGTAGCAGACTAGCGGGTCTAGATACGCAGTATTTT. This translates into CASSRLAGLDTQYF. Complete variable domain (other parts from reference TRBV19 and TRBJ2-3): DGGITQSPKYLFRKEGQNVTLSCEQNLNHDAMYWYRQDPGQGLRLIYYSQIVNDFQKGDIAEGYSVSREKKESFPLTVTSAQKNPTAFYLCASSRLAGLDTQYFGPGTRLTVL.